Listed below are T cell receptor beta chains from one sample, sequenced in a study of CD8 T cells in ankylosing spondylitis. TCRdb re-called the 5' RACE reads through MiXCR, storing one row per CDR3 protein. The table has a few hundred thousand distinct CDR3 sequences, over 15% seen once. Input material: blood, either unsorted or a sorted T cell fraction (not recorded which). The receptors were gathered from a male donor with ankylosing spondylitis or in good health (not recorded which). Each CDR3 is given with its conserved first and last residue. Fields, in order: clone size, J gene, V gene, D gene, CDR3 DNA, CDR3 protein. The D gene is left open where the match is weak. Clone size, where shown, is once, few, many, or a class for clones that have expanded.

few | TRBJ1-2 | TRBV5-6 | TRBD1 | TGTGCCAGCAGCTTTGTTGGGCTTAACTCGTTGGGACAGGGGTCTAACTATGGCTACACCTTC | CASSFVGLNSLGQGSNYGYTF
NA | TRBJ2-7 | TRBV7-2 | NA | TGTGCCAGCAGCTTTTTCCTCTGGGGGGAGTACGAGCAGTACTTC | CASSFFLWGEYEQYF
NA | TRBJ2-1 | TRBV6-5 | NA | TGTGCCAGCAGTTACGGCTCGACCAACAATGAGCAGTTCTTC | CASSYGSTNNEQFF
few | TRBJ1-4 | TRBV4-3 | TRBD1 | TGCGCCAGCAGCCAGGGAGACAGGGGGCTTGAAAAACTGTTTTTT | CASSQGDRGLEKLFF
NA | TRBJ1-2 | TRBV12-3/TRBV12-4 | NA | TGTGCCAGCAGTTCCAACAGAGATGGCTACACCTTC | CASSSNRDGYTF
few | TRBJ2-3 | TRBV20-1 | TRBD2 | TGCAGTGCTAGCGGCCCTAGCGGTCCGGGGGATACGCAGTATTTT | CSASGPSGPGDTQYF
NA | TRBJ1-5 | TRBV3-1 | NA | TGTGCCAGCAGCCAAGAGCCCGCCGGGCCCCAGCATTTT | CASSQEPAGPQHF
NA | TRBJ2-5 | TRBV5-1 | NA | TGCGCCAGCAGCTTGCTCATGGGGCTCTCGACAGAAGAGACCCAGTACTTC | CASSLLMGLSTEETQYF
NA | TRBJ2-1 | TRBV6-2/TRBV6-3 | NA | TGTGCCAGCACCCCTGGTAGGTTCTACAATGAGCAGTTCTTC | CASTPGRFYNEQFF
many | TRBJ2-7 | TRBV6-5 | NA | TGTGCCAGCAGTTTTCTGGACGAGCAGTACTTC | CASSFLDEQYF
NA | TRBJ2-3 | TRBV4-3 | TRBD2 | TGCGCCAGCAGTGATCTTCCGGGACTAGCGGGGGATACGCAGTATTTT | CASSDLPGLAGDTQYF
NA | TRBJ2-2 | TRBV12-3/TRBV12-4 | TRBD2 | TGTGCCAGCAGTCCCCTCCCTAGCGGGAGAGCCTTGAACACCGGGGAGCTGTTTTTT | CASSPLPSGRALNTGELFF
few | TRBJ2-3 | TRBV29-1 | TRBD2 | TGCAGCGTTAACGGGAGGGCCACAGATACGCAGTATTTT | CSVNGRATDTQYF
NA | TRBJ2-7 | TRBV5-1 | TRBD1 | TGCGCCAGCCACACCGGGACAGGGCCCTTCTACGAGCAGTACTTC | CASHTGTGPFYEQYF
NA | TRBJ1-5 | TRBV19 | NA | TGTGCCAGTAGTATGGCCGACCTTAGCAATCAGCCCCAGCATTTT | CASSMADLSNQPQHF
many | TRBJ2-2 | TRBV12-3/TRBV12-4 | NA | TGTGCCAGCACCCCAGGGGGGGTTACGAACACCGGGGAGCTGTTTTTT | CASTPGGVTNTGELFF
NA | TRBJ2-1 | TRBV7-8 | TRBD2 | TGTGCCAGCAGCGATAGCGGGAGCAGTGAGCAGTTCTTC | CASSDSGSSEQFF
NA | TRBJ2-1 | TRBV24-1 | NA | TGTGCCACCAGTGAACAGGGTCGGAATGAGCAGTTCTTC | CATSEQGRNEQFF
NA | TRBJ2-5 | TRBV7-8 | NA | TGTGCCAGCAGCCTCCCGGAGGGCCAAGAGACCCAGTACTTC | CASSLPEGQETQYF
few | TRBJ2-5 | TRBV12-3/TRBV12-4 | NA | TGTGCCAGCAGTTTACCGGAATGGGGACCGCAGGAGACCCAGTACTTC | CASSLPEWGPQETQYF
few | TRBJ2-3 | TRBV29-1 | NA | TGCAGCGTTGCAGGGTTCACAGATACGCAGTATTTT | CSVAGFTDTQYF
few | TRBJ2-2 | TRBV4-3 | TRBD2 | TGCGCCAGCAGCCCCCATCCGGGCGGGCGGGAGGCCGGGGAGCTGTTTTTT | CASSPHPGGREAGELFF
few | TRBJ1-3 | TRBV20-1 | NA | TGCAGTGCTGTGGACATTACTGGAAACACCATATATTTT | CSAVDITGNTIYF
NA | TRBJ2-3 | TRBV9 | NA | TGTGCCAGCAGCGTAGTGGTGGGAGATACGCAGTATTTT | CASSVVVGDTQYF
NA | TRBJ2-3 | TRBV15 | NA | TGTGCCACCAGCAGAGATCCCAGCGGGTGGAGCACAGATACGCAGTATTTT | CATSRDPSGWSTDTQYF
NA | TRBJ2-3 | TRBV18 | NA | TGTGCCAGCTCACCAGCGGACCGCACAGATACGCAGTATTTT | CASSPADRTDTQYF
many | TRBJ2-7 | TRBV6-5 | NA | TGTGCCAGCAGTTACTCGGACCGTACATATTCCCACGAGCAGTACTTC | CASSYSDRTYSHEQYF
few | TRBJ2-3 | TRBV7-9 | TRBD2 | TGTGCCAGCAGCTTAGCGGCTAGCGGAACTAGCACAGATACGCAGTATTTT | CASSLAASGTSTDTQYF
NA | TRBJ2-3 | TRBV12-3/TRBV12-4 | TRBD2 | TGTGCCATAAGGACTAGCGGGAGGAGAGCAGATACGCAGTATTTT | CAIRTSGRRADTQYF
NA | TRBJ2-1 | TRBV7-6 | TRBD2 | TGTGCCAGCAGCTTGACCGGGACTAGTGAGCAGTTCTTC | CASSLTGTSEQFF
NA | TRBJ2-3 | TRBV28 | NA | TGTGCCAGCAGTTTATCCTGGGATACGCAGTATTTT | CASSLSWDTQYF
NA | TRBJ2-3 | TRBV9 | TRBD2 | TGTGCCAGCAGCGTAGACCCCTTTAGCGGGAGTCCCACAGATACGCAGTATTTT | CASSVDPFSGSPTDTQYF
NA | TRBJ2-7 | TRBV29-1 | NA | TGCAGCGTTGAGAGGGGCGCCTACGAGCAGTACTTC | CSVERGAYEQYF
NA | TRBJ2-5 | TRBV7-9 | TRBD2 | TGTGCCAGCAACTTGCCGACTAGCGGGAGGGAAGAGACCCAGTACTTC | CASNLPTSGREETQYF
NA | TRBJ2-7 | TRBV7-9 | NA | TGTGCCAGCAGCTTAACTCAGCGTCCGGACGAGCAGTACTTC | CASSLTQRPDEQYF
many | TRBJ2-3 | TRBV10-1 | NA | TGCGCCAGCAGTGAGTCGGTGTCAGATACGCAGTATTTT | CASSESVSDTQYF
many | TRBJ2-1 | TRBV5-4 | NA | TGTGCCAGCAGCGACCCGACAGGGCCGACTAGCTCCAACTCAGGTTACAATGAGCAGTTCTTC | CASSDPTGPTSSNSGYNEQFF
NA | TRBJ2-1 | TRBV6-2/TRBV6-3 | NA | TGTGCCAGCAGATCAACACTGGGCGCCAGCGCCTACAATGAGCAGTTCTTC | CASRSTLGASAYNEQFF
few | TRBJ2-3 | TRBV28 | TRBD1 | TGTGCCAGCAGTTTGCCTCAGACAGGGGGCATCACAGATACGCAGTATTTT | CASSLPQTGGITDTQYF
few | TRBJ2-7 | TRBV5-6 | TRBD2 | TGTGCCAGCATCAACCCGACTAGCGGGAGAATCGGCGAGCAGTACTTC | CASINPTSGRIGEQYF
few | TRBJ2-7 | TRBV4-2 | TRBD2 | TGTGCCAGCAGCCAAGGAGGAGGGGGACTAGCGGGATTCTCCTCCTACGAGCAGTACTTC | CASSQGGGGLAGFSSYEQYF
NA | TRBJ2-1 | TRBV7-7 | TRBD2 | TGTGCTAGCAGCCATTCAGCGGGAGACAATGAGCAGTTCTTC | CASSHSAGDNEQFF
many | TRBJ2-7 | TRBV29-1 | TRBD1 | TGCAGCGTTGAGTTACCGGGACAGCATACCTACGAGCAGTACTTC | CSVELPGQHTYEQYF
NA | TRBJ2-7 | TRBV4-1 | TRBD2 | TGCGCCAGCAGCCCGGTCGGGGGGAGTGCCCCTATCTACGAGCAGTACTTC | CASSPVGGSAPIYEQYF
few | TRBJ2-7 | TRBV10-3 | TRBD2 | TGTGCCATCAGTGAGACCCCGGGACTAGCGGGAGAAGAGCAGTACTTC | CAISETPGLAGEEQYF
few | TRBJ2-7 | TRBV12-3/TRBV12-4 | TRBD1 | TGTGCCAGCAGTGAAACAGGGGAACCCTACGAGCAGTACTTC | CASSETGEPYEQYF
few | TRBJ1-1 | TRBV6-5 | NA | TGTGCCAGCAGTTACTCGGTAGACACTGAAGCTTTCTTT | CASSYSVDTEAFF
NA | TRBJ2-5 | TRBV15 | NA | TGTGCCACCTCGACGACAGAACAAGAGACCCAGTACTTC | CATSTTEQETQYF
many | TRBJ2-3 | TRBV5-1 | NA | TGCGCCAGCAGCTATCGGGATCTGTACACACACACAGATACGCAGTATTTT | CASSYRDLYTHTDTQYF
NA | TRBJ2-7 | TRBV27 | TRBD1 | TGTGCCAGCAGTTACGGGGGACAGGGGGCGAGCGAGCAGTACTTC | CASSYGGQGASEQYF
few | TRBJ1-1 | TRBV15 | NA | TGTGCCACCAGCAGAGAGGGGAACAGGGACACTGAAGCTTTCTTT | CATSREGNRDTEAFF
NA | TRBJ2-3 | TRBV2 | TRBD2 | TGTGCCAGCAGTGAATTGCAGAGGGAGGGAGTGCAGTATTTT | CASSELQREGVQYF
few | TRBJ2-3 | TRBV5-6 | TRBD2 | TGTGCCAGCAGCCCCAGGCGGACTAGCGGGAGAAAGGGCACAGATACGCAGTATTTT | CASSPRRTSGRKGTDTQYF
many | TRBJ2-3 | TRBV7-6 | TRBD1 | TGTGCCAGCAGCCCGTGGGACAGAGCCACAGATACGCAGTATTTT | CASSPWDRATDTQYF
NA | TRBJ2-7 | TRBV6-2/TRBV6-3 | TRBD2 | TGTGCCAGCAGCTACAGCGGGATGAGCTCCTACGAGCAGTACTTC | CASSYSGMSSYEQYF
many | TRBJ1-5 | TRBV19 | NA | TGTGCCAGTAGTCTTTTGGGGAGCAATCAGCCCCAGCATTTT | CASSLLGSNQPQHF
NA | TRBJ1-1 | TRBV4-3 | TRBD1 | TGCGCCAGCAGCCAAGCAGGAGTCGGGACAGGGTTTAGAAGCACTGAAGCTTTCTTT | CASSQAGVGTGFRSTEAFF
NA | TRBJ2-7 | TRBV29-1 | NA | TGCAGCGTCGACATTAGGGGCTCCTACGAGCAGTACTTC | CSVDIRGSYEQYF
NA | TRBJ1-1 | TRBV10-3 | NA | TGTGCCATCAGTGAGTCCCCGGGAATGAACACTGAAGCTTTCTTT | CAISESPGMNTEAFF
few | TRBJ1-2 | TRBV7-3 | NA | TGTGCCAGCAGCCCGACAGGTCAAAACTATGGCTACACCTTC | CASSPTGQNYGYTF